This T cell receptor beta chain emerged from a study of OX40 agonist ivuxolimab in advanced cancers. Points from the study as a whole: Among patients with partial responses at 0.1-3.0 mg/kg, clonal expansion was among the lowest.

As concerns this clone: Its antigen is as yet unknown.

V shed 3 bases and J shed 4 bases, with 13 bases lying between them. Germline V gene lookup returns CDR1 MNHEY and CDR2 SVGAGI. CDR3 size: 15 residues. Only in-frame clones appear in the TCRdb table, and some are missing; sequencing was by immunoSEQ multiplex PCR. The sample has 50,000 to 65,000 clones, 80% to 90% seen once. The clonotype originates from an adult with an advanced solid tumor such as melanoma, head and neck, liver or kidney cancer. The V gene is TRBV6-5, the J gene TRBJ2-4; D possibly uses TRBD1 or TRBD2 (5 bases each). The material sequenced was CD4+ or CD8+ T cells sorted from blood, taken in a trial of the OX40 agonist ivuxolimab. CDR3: CASSYGSGPKNIQYF. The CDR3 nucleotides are TGTGCCAGCAGTTATGGTTCGGGACCAAAAAACATTCAGTACTTC.